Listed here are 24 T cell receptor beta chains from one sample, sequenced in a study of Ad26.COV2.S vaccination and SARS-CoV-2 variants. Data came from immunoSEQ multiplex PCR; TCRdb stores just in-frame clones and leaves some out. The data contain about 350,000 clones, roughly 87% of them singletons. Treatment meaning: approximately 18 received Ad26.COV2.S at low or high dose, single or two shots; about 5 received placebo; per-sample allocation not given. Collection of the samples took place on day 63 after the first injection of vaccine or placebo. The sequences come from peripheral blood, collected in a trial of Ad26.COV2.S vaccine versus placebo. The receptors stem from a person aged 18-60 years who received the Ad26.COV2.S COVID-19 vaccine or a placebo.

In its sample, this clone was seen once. Written as DNA, the CDR3 is TGTGCCAGCAGCCAAATTTCCTACGAGCAGTACTTC. Translated: CASSQISYEQYF. This chain uses TRBV13 with TRBJ2-7; D is unclear. In germline, CDR1 is PRHDT, CDR2 FYEKMQ (reference sequence). The CDR3 runs to 12 residues. V lost 5 bases to trimming and J lost 1 base, with 6 bases between them.

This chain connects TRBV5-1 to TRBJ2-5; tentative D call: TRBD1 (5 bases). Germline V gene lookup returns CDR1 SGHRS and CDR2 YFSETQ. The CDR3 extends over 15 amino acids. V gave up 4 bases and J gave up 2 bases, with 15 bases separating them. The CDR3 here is CASSLEYPGQETQYF. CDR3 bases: TGCGCCAGCAGCCTAGAATACCCAGGGCAAGAGACCCAGTACTTC.

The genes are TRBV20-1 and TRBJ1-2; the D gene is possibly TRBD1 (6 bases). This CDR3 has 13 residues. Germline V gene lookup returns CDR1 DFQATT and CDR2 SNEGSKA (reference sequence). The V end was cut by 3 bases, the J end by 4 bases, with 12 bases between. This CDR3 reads CSASRGTRYGYTF. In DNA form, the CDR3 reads TGCAGTGCTAGTAGGGGGACTCGCTATGGCTACACCTTC.

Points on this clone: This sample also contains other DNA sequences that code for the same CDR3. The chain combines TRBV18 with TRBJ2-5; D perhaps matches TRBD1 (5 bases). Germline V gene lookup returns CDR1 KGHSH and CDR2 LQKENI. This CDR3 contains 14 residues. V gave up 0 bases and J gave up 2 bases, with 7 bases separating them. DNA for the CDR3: TGTGCCAGCTCACCACCGACAGTGCAAGAGACCCAGTACTTC. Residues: CASSPPTVQETQYF.

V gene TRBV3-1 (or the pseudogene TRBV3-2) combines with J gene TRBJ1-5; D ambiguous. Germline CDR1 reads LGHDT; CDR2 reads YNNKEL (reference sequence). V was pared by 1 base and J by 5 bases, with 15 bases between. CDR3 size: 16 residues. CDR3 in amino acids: CASSQGGLDSYQPQHF. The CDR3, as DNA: TGTGCCAGCAGCCAAGGAGGTTTGGACTCTTATCAGCCCCAGCATTTT.

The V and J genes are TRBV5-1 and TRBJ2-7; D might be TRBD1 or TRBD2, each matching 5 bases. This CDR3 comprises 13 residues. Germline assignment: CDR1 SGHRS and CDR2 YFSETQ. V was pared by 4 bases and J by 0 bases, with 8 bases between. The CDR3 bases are TGCGCCAGCAGCCCGGGACCCTCCTACGAGCAGTACTTC. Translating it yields CASSPGPSYEQYF.

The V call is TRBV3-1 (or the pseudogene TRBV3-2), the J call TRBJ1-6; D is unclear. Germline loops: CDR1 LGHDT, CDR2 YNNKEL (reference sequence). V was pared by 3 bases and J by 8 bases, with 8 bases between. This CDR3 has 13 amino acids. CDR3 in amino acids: CASSHGRDSPLHF. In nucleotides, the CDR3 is TGTGCCAGCAGCCACGGTAGGGATTCACCCCTCCACTTT.

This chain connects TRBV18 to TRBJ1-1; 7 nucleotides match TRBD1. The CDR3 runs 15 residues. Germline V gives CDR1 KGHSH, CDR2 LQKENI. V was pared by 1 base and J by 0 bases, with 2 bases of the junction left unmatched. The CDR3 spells CASSPQGAMNTEAFF. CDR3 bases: TGTGCCAGCTCACCACAGGGGGCTATGAACACTGAAGCTTTCTTT. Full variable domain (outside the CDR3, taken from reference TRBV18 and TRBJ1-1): NAGVMQNPRHLVRRRGQEARLRCSPMKGHSHVYWYRQLPEEGLKFMVYLQKENIIDESGMPKERFSAEFPKEGPSILRIQQVVRGDSAAYFCASSPQGAMNTEAFFGQGTRLTVV.

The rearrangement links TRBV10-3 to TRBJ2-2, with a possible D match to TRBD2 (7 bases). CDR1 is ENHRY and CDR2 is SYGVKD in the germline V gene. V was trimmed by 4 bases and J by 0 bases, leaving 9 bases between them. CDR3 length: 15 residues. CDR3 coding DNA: TGTGCCATCAGTGCGGGGGGCGCGAACACCGGGGAGCTGTTTTTT. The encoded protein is CAISAGGANTGELFF.

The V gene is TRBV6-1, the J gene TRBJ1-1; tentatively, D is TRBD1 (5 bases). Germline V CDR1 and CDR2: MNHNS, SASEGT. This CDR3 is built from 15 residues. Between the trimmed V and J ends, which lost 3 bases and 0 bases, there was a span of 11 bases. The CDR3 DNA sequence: TGTGCCAGCAGTGACCGGGGCAGGTTGAACACTGAAGCTTTCTTT. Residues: CASSDRGRLNTEAFF.

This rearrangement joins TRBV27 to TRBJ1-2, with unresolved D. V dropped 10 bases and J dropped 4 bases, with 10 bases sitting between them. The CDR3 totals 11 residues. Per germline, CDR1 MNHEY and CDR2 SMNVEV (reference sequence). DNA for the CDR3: TGTGCCACACTAAGTTTCTATGGCTACACCTTC. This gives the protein CATLSFYGYTF.

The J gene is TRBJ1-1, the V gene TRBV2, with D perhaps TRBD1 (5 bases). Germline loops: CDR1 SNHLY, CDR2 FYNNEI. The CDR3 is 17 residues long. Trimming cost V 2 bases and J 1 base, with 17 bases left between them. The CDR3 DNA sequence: TGTGCCAGCAGTGAACATAATGGGAGACAGAAGAACACTGAAGCTTTCTTT. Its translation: CASSEHNGRQKNTEAFF. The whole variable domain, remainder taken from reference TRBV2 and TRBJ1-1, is EPEVTQTPSHQVTQMGQEVILRCVPISNHLYFYWYRQILGQKVEFLVSFYNNEISEKSEIFDDQFSVERPDGSNFTLKIRSTKLEDSAMYFCASSEHNGRQKNTEAFFGQGTRLTVV.

The CDR3 reads CAWSPGNTEAFF. The CDR3 DNA sequence: TGTGCCTGGAGTCCCGGGAACACTGAAGCTTTCTTT. The chain links TRBV30 to TRBJ1-1; D not certain. The CDR3 contains 12 residues. V lost 2 bases and J lost 1, with 5 bases in between. CDR1 and CDR2 (germline): GTSNPN, SVGIG (reference sequence).

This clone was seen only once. The DNA for the CDR3 is TGTGCCAGCTCACAAACAGGGGACAGTGAAGCTTTCTTT. Translating gives CASSQTGDSEAFF. The chain employs TRBV18 and TRBJ1-1, with TRBD1 identical over 7 bases. This CDR3 is built from 13 residues. V gave up 4 bases and J gave up 7 bases; unmatched junction bases: 6. The V gene's germline CDR1 is KGHSH and CDR2 LQKENI.

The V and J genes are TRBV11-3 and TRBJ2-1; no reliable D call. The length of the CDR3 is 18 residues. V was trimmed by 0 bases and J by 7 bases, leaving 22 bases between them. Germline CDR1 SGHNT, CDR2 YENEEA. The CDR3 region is CASSLDKIGVESKNEQFF. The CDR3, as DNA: TGTGCCAGCAGCTTAGATAAAATTGGGGTGGAGAGTAAAAATGAGCAGTTCTTC.

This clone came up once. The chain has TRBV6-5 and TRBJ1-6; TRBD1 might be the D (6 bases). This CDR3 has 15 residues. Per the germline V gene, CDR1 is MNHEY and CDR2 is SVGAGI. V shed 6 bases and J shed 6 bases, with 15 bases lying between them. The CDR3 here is CASRNVLDSNSPLHF. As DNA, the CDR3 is TGTGCCAGCAGAAACGTCCTGGACAGTAATTCACCCCTCCACTTT.

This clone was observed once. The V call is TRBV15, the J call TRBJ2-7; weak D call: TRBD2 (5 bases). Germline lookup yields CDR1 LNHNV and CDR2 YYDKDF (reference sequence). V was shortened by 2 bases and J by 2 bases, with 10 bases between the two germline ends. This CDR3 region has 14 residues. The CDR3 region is CATSRQLGTYEQYF. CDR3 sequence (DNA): TGTGCCACCAGCAGACAACTCGGGACCTACGAGCAGTACTTC.

In DNA form, the CDR3 reads TGTGCCAGCAGTAACCAACAGGGTTACGCAAATGGCTACACCTTC. The encoded protein is CASSNQQGYANGYTF. This chain connects TRBV6-5 to TRBJ1-2; D perhaps matches TRBD1 (6 bases). CDR1 and CDR2 from the germline V gene are MNHEY and SVGAGI. This CDR3 region has 15 residues. V lost 5 bases to trimming and J lost 6 bases, with 19 bases between them.

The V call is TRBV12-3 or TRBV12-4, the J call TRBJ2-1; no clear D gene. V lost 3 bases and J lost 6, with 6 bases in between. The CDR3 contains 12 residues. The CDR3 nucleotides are TGTGCCAGCAGTTTTGCGGCCAATGAGCAGTTCTTC. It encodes CASSFAANEQFF.

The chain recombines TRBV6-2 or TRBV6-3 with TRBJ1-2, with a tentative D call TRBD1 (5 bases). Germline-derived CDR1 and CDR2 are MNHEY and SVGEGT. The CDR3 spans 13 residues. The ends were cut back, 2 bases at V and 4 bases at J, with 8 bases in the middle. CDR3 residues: CASSYGGPYGYTF. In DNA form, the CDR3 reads TGTGCCAGCAGTTACGGGGGACCCTATGGCTACACCTTC.

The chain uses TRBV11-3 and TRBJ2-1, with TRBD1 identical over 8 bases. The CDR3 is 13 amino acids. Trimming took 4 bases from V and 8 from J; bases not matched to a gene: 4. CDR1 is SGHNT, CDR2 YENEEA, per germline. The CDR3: CASSSDRADEQFF. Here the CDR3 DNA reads TGTGCCAGCAGCTCGGACAGGGCGGATGAGCAGTTCTTC.

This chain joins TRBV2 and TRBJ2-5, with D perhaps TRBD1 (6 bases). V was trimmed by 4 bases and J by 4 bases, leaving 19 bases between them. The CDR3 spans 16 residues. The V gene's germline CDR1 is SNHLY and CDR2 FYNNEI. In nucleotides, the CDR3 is TGTGCCAGCAGTGGGGAAGGGACACAGGAAGGAGAGACCCAGTACTTC. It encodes CASSGEGTQEGETQYF.

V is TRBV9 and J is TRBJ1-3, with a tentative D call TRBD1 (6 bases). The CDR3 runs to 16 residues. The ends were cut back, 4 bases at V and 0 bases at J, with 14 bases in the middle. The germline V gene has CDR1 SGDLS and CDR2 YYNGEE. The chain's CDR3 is CASSPGGRASGNTIYF. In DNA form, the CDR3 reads TGTGCCAGCAGCCCGGGGGGCAGGGCCTCTGGAAACACCATATATTTT. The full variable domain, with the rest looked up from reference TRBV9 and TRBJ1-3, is DSGVTQTPKHLITATGQRVTLRCSPRSGDLSVYWYQQSLDQGLQFLIQYYNGEERAKGNILERFSAQQFPDLHSELNLSSLELGDSALYFCASSPGGRASGNTIYFGEGSWLTVV.

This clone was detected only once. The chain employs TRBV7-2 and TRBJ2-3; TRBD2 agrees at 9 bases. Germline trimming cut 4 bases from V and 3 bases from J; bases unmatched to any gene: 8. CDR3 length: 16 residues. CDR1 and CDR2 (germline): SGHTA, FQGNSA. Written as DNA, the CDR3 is TGTGCCAGCAGCTCCGAGGGGCGGGGGGGGACAGATACGCAGTATTTT. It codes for CASSSEGRGGTDTQYF.